The clone carrying this TCR beta chain was seen repeatedly, ten times or more. This CDR3 has 15 amino acids. V was pared by 8 bases and J by 8 bases, with 12 bases of the junction left unmatched. CDR1 LNHNV and CDR2 YYDKDF come from the germline V gene (reference sequence). The source material, RNA transcripts, was used to amplify TCR beta CDR3 regions. Initially, a first-round RT-PCR of the TCR CDR3 employed the HTBI primer set. TCRdb called the multiplex PCR reads again in MiXCR, with one record for every CDR3 protein. This repertoire shows some 300,000 distinct CDR3 sequences, 10% to 15% found once; its top ten account for roughly 8%. These data originate in a study of T cells in Graves' hyperthyroidism and ophthalmopathy.

The chain combines TRBV15 with TRBJ2-1; 10 bases fit TRBD2. The clonotype originates from a woman aged 30 to 39 with Graves' hyperthyroidism that later progressed to Graves' ophthalmopathy. Sequencing was carried out using blood. The CDR3 reads CATQTSSGSRDEQFF. The CDR3 DNA follows: TGTGCCACCCAGACGTCTAGCGGGAGTAGGGATGAGCAGTTCTTC.